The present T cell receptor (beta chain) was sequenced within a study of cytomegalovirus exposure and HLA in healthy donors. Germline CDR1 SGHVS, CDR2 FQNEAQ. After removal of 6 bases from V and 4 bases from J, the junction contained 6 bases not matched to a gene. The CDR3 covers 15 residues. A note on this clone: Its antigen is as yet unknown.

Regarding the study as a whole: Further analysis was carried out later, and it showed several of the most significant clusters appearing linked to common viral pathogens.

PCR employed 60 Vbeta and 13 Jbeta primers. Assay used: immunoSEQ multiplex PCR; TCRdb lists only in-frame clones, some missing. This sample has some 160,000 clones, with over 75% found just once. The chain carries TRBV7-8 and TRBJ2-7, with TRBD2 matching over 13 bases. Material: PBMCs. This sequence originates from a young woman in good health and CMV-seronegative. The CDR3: CASSSGTSGIYEQYF. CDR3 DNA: TGTGCCAGCAGTTCCGGGACTAGCGGGATTTACGAGCAGTACTTC.